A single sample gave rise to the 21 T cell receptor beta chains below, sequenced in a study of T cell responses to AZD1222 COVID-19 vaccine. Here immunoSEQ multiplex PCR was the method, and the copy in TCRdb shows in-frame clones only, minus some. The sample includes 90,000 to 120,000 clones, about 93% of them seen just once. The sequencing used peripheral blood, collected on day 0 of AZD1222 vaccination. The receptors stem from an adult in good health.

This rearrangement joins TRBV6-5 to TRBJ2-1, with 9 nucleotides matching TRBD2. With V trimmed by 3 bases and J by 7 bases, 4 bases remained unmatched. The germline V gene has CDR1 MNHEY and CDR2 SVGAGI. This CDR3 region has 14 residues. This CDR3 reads CASSYLTSGNEQFF. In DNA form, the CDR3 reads TGTGCCAGCAGTTATTTGACTAGCGGTAATGAGCAGTTCTTC.

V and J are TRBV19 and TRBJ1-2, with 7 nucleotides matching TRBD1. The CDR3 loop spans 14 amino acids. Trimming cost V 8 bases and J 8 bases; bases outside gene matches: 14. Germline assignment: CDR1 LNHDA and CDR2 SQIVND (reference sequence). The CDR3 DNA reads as TGTGCCAGTGAGACGACAGGGAGCGTTAAGGGCTACACCTTC. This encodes CASETTGSVKGYTF. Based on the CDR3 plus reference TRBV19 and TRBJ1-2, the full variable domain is DGGITQSPKYLFRKEGQNVTLSCEQNLNHDAMYWYRQDPGQGLRLIYYSQIVNDFQKGDIAEGYSVSREKKESFPLTVTSAQKNPTAFYLCASETTGSVKGYTFGSGTRLTVV.

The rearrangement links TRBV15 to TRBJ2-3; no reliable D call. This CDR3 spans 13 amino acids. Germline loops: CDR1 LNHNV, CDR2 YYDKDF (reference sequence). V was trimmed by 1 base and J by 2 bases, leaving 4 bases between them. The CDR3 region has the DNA TGTGCCACCAGCAGAGCCGACACAGATACGCAGTATTTT. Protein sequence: CATSRADTDTQYF.

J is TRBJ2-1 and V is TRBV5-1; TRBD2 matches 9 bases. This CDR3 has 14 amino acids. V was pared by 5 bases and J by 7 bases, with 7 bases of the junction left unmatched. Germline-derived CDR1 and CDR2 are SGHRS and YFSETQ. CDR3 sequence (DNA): TGCGCCAGCAGTGGAGCGGGGGGCTGGAATGAGCAGTTCTTC. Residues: CASSGAGGWNEQFF.

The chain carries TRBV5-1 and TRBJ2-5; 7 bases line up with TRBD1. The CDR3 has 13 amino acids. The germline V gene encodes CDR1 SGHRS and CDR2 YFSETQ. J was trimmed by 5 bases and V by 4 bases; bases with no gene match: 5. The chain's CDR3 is CASSPTGWETQYF. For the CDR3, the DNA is TGCGCCAGCAGCCCGACAGGGTGGGAGACCCAGTACTTC.

The CDR3 is CASSPGQGVEAFF. DNA of the CDR3: TGCGCCAGCAGCCCTGGACAGGGCGTTGAAGCTTTCTTT. The V call is TRBV5-1, the J call TRBJ1-1; 8 bases agree with TRBD1. J was trimmed by 7 bases and V by 4 bases; bases with no gene match: 6. This CDR3 has 13 residues. Looked up from germline, CDR1 is SGHRS and CDR2 is YFSETQ.

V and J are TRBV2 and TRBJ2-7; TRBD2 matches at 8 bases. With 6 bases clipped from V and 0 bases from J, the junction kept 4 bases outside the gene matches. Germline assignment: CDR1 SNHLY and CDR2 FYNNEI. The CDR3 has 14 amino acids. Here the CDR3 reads CASSGSGVSYEQYF. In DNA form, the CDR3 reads TGTGCCAGCAGCGGTAGCGGGGTCTCCTACGAGCAGTACTTC.

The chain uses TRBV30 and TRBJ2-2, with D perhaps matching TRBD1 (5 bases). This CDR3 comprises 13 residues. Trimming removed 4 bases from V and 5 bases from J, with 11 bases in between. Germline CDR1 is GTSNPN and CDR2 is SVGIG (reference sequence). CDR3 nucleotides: TGTGCCTGGAAGGGGTGGCGGACCGGGGAGCTGTTTTTT. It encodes CAWKGWRTGELFF.

CDR3 loop: CASSLTGAGNQPQHF. CDR3 in DNA: TGTGCCAGCAGCCTGACAGGGGCGGGCAATCAGCCCCAGCATTTT. This chain uses TRBV27 with TRBJ1-5; 8 positions agree with TRBD1. The CDR3 is made up of 15 amino acids. Germline V gene lookup returns CDR1 MNHEY and CDR2 SMNVEV (reference sequence). Trimming removed 6 bases from V and 2 bases from J; junction bases left unmatched: 6.

CDR3 nucleotides: TGTGCCAGCAGTTACTCGAAAAAGGATACGCAGTATTTT. It codes for CASSYSKKDTQYF. The J gene is TRBJ2-3, the V gene TRBV6-5, with no clear D. The CDR3 is made up of 13 amino acids. V lost 0 bases and J 6 bases, leaving 7 bases between the germline ends. Germline CDR1 MNHEY, CDR2 SVGAGI.

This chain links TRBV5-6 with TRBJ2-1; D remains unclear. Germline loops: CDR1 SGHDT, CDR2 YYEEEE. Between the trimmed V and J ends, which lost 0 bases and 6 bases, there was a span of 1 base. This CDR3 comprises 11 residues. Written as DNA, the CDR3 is TGTGCCAGCAGCTTGGGCAATGAGCAGTTCTTC. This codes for CASSLGNEQFF.

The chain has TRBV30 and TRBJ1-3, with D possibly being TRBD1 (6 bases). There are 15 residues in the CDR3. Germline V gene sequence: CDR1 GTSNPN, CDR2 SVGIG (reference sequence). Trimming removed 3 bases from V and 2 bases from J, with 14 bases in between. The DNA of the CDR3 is TGTGCCTGGAGGGGAACCGACAGGCCTGGAAACACCATATATTTT. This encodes CAWRGTDRPGNTIYF.

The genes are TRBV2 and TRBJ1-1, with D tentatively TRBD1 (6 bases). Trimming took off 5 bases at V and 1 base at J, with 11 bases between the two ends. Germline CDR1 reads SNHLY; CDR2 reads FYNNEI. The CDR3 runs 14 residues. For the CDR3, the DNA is TGTGCCAGCAGTCCTGAGACAGGGAACACTGAAGCTTTCTTT. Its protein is CASSPETGNTEAFF.

CDR3 sequence reads: CASSLAGGNLYEQYF. For the CDR3, the DNA is TGTGCCAGCAGCTTAGCGGGGGGAAACCTCTACGAGCAGTACTTC. V gene TRBV13 combines with J gene TRBJ2-7, with TRBD2 matching 7 bases. This CDR3 comprises 15 residues. Germline V lookup: CDR1 PRHDT, CDR2 FYEKMQ (reference sequence). Unmatched junction bases numbered 6, after V lost 1 base and J lost 3 bases. The full variable domain, its missing parts supplied by reference TRBV13 and TRBJ2-7, is AAGVIQSPRHLIKEKRETATLKCYPIPRHDTVYWYQQGPGQDPQFLISFYEKMQSDKGSIPDRFSAQQFSDYHSELNMSSLELGDSALYFCASSLAGGNLYEQYFGPGTRLTVT.

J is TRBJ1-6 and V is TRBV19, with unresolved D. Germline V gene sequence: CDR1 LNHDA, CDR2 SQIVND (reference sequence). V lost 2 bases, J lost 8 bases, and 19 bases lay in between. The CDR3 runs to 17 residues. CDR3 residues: CASSILGRPRDYSPLHF. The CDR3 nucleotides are TGTGCCAGTAGTATATTAGGCCGGCCGAGAGACTATTCACCCCTCCACTTT.

CDR3 nucleotide sequence: TGTGCCAGCAGCTTAGGAATCTCTGGAAACACCATATATTTT. It specifies CASSLGISGNTIYF. The chain joins TRBV7-8 to TRBJ1-3; no clear D gene. V was shortened by 1 base and J by 0 bases, with 4 bases between the two germline ends. The CDR3 consists of 14 residues. Looked up from germline, CDR1 is SGHVS and CDR2 is FQNEAQ.

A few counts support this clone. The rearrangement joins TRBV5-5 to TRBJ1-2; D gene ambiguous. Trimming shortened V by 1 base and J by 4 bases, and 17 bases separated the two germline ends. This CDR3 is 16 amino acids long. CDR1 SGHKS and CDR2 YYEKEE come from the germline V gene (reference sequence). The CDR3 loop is CASSLSHDSGIYGYTF. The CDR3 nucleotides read TGTGCCAGCAGCTTGTCGCATGACTCTGGGATCTATGGCTACACCTTC.

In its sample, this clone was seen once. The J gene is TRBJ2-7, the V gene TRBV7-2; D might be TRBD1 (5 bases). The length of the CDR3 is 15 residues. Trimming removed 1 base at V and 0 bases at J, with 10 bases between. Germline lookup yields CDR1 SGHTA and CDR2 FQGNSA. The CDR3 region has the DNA TGTGCCAGCAGCTTAGGTAGGGGTAACTCCTACGAGCAGTACTTC. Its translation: CASSLGRGNSYEQYF.

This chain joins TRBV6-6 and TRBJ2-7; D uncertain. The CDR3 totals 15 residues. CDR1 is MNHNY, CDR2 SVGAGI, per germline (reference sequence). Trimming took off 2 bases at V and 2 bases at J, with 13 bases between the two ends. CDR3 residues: CASSYGAGIAYEQYF. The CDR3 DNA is TGTGCCAGCAGTTACGGTGCAGGAATCGCCTACGAGCAGTACTTC.

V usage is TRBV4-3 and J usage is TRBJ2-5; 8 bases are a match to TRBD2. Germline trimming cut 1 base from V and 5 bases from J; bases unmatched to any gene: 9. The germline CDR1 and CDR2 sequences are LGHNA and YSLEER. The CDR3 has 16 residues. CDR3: CASSQGLGGEFETQYF. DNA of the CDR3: TGCGCCAGCAGCCAAGGACTCGGGGGGGAGTTTGAGACCCAGTACTTC.

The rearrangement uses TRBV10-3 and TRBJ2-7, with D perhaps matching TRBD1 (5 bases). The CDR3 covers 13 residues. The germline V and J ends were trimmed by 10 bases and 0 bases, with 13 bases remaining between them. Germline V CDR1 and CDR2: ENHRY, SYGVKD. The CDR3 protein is CATTTGHSYEQYF. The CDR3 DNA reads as TGTGCCACCACTACAGGTCACTCCTACGAGCAGTACTTC.